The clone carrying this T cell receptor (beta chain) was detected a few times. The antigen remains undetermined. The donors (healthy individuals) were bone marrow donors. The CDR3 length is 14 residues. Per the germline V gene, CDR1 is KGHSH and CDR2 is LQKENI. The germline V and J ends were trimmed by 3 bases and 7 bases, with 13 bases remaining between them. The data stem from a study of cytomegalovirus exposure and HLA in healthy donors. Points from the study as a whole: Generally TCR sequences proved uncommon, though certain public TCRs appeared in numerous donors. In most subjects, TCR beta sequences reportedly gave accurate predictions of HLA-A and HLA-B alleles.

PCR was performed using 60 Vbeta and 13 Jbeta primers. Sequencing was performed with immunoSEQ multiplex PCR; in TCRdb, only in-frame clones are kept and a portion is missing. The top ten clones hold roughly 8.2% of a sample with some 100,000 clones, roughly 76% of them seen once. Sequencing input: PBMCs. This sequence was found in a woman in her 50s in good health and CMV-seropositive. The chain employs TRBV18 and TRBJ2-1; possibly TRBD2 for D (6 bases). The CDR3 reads CASSPGRRGNEQFF. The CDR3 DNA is TGTGCCAGCTCACCGGGGAGGAGAGGGAATGAGCAGTTCTTC. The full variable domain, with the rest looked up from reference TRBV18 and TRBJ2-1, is NAGVMQNPRHLVRRRGQEARLRCSPMKGHSHVYWYRQLPEEGLKFMVYLQKENIIDESGMPKERFSAEFPKEGPSILRIQQVVRGDSAAYFCASSPGRRGNEQFFGPGTRLTVL.